A single sample gave rise to the 23 T cell receptor beta chains below, sequenced in a study of blood T cell repertoires in COVID-19. Method: immunoSEQ multiplex PCR; TCRdb's copy keeps in-frame clones and lacks some. Among roughly 70,000 clones listed, approximately 84% were seen once. The sequenced material came from peripheral blood. The receptor set was obtained from a woman aged 60-75 years with acute or convalescent COVID-19.

The chain uses TRBV30 and TRBJ1-6; 8 positions agree with TRBD1. The CDR3 is 14 residues long. Germline-derived CDR1 and CDR2 are GTSNPN and SVGIG (reference sequence). Trimming took 5 bases from V and 7 from J; bases not matched to a gene: 7. The CDR3 nucleotides read TGTGCCTGGTCCGACAGGGGTTTGAATTCACCCCTCCACTTT. It encodes CAWSDRGLNSPLHF.

The J gene is TRBJ2-5, the V gene TRBV3-1 (or the pseudogene TRBV3-2), with D maybe TRBD1 (5 bases). The closer fit of TRBJ2-7 to the DNA end suggests the J call may be wrong. The length of the CDR3 is 15 residues. Germline CDR1 and CDR2: LGHDT and YNNKEL (reference sequence). The CDR3 DNA is TGTGCCAGCAGCCAGGCAGGGAATGGGCTCTACGAGCAGTACTTC. It is translated as CASSQAGNGLYEQYF.

This sequence joins TRBV5-1 and TRBJ1-1; D is ambiguous. This CDR3 contains 14 residues. With 4 bases removed from V and 11 bases from J, the gap between germline ends came to 21 bases. CDR1 and CDR2 from the germline V gene are SGHRS and YFSETQ. CDR3 nucleotides: TGCGCCAGCAGCCCACTCTCGGTCAGGATGGCGGCTTTCTTT. This translates into CASSPLSVRMAAFF.

This clone has only one observation. The V call is TRBV19, the J call TRBJ1-1; D is possibly TRBD1 (6 bases). V was cut by 3 bases and J by 5 bases, with 13 bases left in between. Germline lookup yields CDR1 LNHDA and CDR2 SQIVND (reference sequence). The CDR3 totals 14 residues. The CDR3 DNA reads as TGTGCCAGTAGTATTAGGGGACACAGTACTGAAGCTTTCTTT. Its translation: CASSIRGHSTEAFF.

The V call is TRBV7-9, the J call TRBJ2-3; D is uncertain. Germline V gives CDR1 SEHNR, CDR2 FQNEAQ (reference sequence). The V and J ends lost 4 bases and 6 bases respectively, with 11 bases between them. The CDR3 is 13 amino acids. Here the CDR3 DNA reads TGTGCCAGCAGCTCAACTCTTACGGATACGCAGTATTTT. As protein: CASSSTLTDTQYF.

The chain joins TRBV10-1 to TRBJ2-3; D is unclear. This CDR3 comprises 15 residues. With 2 bases removed from V and 0 bases from J, the gap between germline ends came to 9 bases. Looked up from germline, CDR1 is WNHNN and CDR2 is SYGVQD (reference sequence). The chain's CDR3 is CASSESGLSTDTQYF. For the CDR3, the DNA is TGCGCCAGCAGTGAGAGTGGCCTTAGCACAGATACGCAGTATTTT.

This chain uses TRBV7-3 with TRBJ2-7, with D perhaps matching TRBD2 (5 bases). The germline gives CDR1 SGHTA, CDR2 FQGTGA. Trimming removed 5 bases from V and 4 bases from J, with 18 bases in between. The CDR3 extends over 15 amino acids. CDR3 in DNA: TGTGCCAGCAGCCCCGGGCGAGGGTCCCAGTACGAGCAGTACTTC. Encoded protein: CASSPGRGSQYEQYF.

The chain has TRBV7-2 and TRBJ1-6; no reliable D call. The CDR3 loop spans 15 amino acids. Germline assignment: CDR1 SGHTA and CDR2 FQGNSA. Trimming left V 2 bases short and J 9 bases short, with 14 bases between. The CDR3 nucleotides are TGTGCCAGCAGCTTATCGACGGGGTGGGCTTCACCCCTCCACTTT. It specifies CASSLSTGWASPLHF.

This clone was seen only a few times. V is TRBV5-6 and J is TRBJ1-2; TRBD1 matches 7 bases. J gave up 2 bases and V 4 bases, and 5 bases lay outside the gene matches. This CDR3 is 14 amino acids long. CDR1 is SGHDT, CDR2 YYEEEE, per germline. As DNA, the CDR3 is TGTGCCAGCAGCCTGGGACAGATAAACTATGGCTACACCTTC. This gives the protein CASSLGQINYGYTF.

The DNA for the CDR3 is TGCGCCAGCAGCTTGAGGGACAGGGCGCGTAGGACTGAAGCTTTCTTT. This codes for CASSLRDRARRTEAFF. The chain has TRBV5-1 and TRBJ1-1, with 9 bases fitting TRBD1. Germline assignment: CDR1 SGHRS and CDR2 YFSETQ. J gave up 5 bases and V 1 base, and 9 bases lay outside the gene matches. This CDR3 has 16 amino acids.

The V and J genes are TRBV5-4 and TRBJ1-1; TRBD1 matches 8 bases. This CDR3 is 15 amino acids long. Germline V CDR1 and CDR2: SGHNT, YYREEE (reference sequence). V shed 2 bases, J shed 6 bases, and the junction held 9 bases outside the gene matches. CDR3 residues: CASSLSAGGRAEAFF. The DNA of the CDR3 is TGTGCCAGCAGCTTATCTGCAGGGGGCCGGGCTGAAGCTTTCTTT.

This chain connects TRBV19 to TRBJ2-3; the match to TRBD1 covers 8 bases. Trimming at V came to 3 bases and at J to 4 bases, leaving 9 bases not matched to a gene. Germline V CDR1 and CDR2: LNHDA, SQIVND (reference sequence). The CDR3 extends over 16 amino acids. CDR3: CASSISAGGVADTQYF. The CDR3 DNA sequence: TGTGCCAGTAGTATTAGCGCAGGGGGCGTGGCAGATACGCAGTATTTT.

This chain connects TRBV30 to TRBJ1-5; a weak D match, TRBD1 (5 bases). The CDR3 covers 16 residues. The germline gives CDR1 GTSNPN, CDR2 SVGIG (reference sequence). V dropped 0 bases and J dropped 3 bases, with 15 bases sitting between them. CDR3 amino acids: CAWSVGVGVPNQPQHF. The DNA of the CDR3 is TGTGCCTGGAGTGTGGGCGTAGGGGTTCCCAATCAGCCCCAGCATTTT.

This clone was counted a few times. This rearrangement joins TRBV27 to TRBJ2-1; D is possibly TRBD2 (5 bases). The V end was cut by 1 base, the J end by 2 bases, with 18 bases between. Germline CDR1 and CDR2: MNHEY and SMNVEV (reference sequence). The CDR3 contains 18 residues. The CDR3 coding sequence is TGTGCCAGCAGTTTATTAGCGCTTAACGGAGAGACCTACAATGAGCAGTTCTTC. This codes for CASSLLALNGETYNEQFF.

The chain recombines TRBV5-1 with TRBJ2-7, with 8 bases matching TRBD1. CDR3 length equals 14 residues. V shed 6 bases and J 5 bases; nucleotides not matched to a gene: 10. The V gene's germline CDR1 is SGHRS and CDR2 YFSETQ. CDR3: CASNPGQEGHEQYF. For the CDR3, the DNA is TGCGCCAGCAACCCGGGACAGGAAGGCCACGAGCAGTACTTC. The complete variable domain, with remaining parts taken from reference TRBV5-1 and TRBJ2-7, reads KAGVTQTPRYLIKTRGQQVTLSCSPISGHRSVSWYQQTPGQGLQFLFEYFSETQRNKGNFPGRFSGRQFSNSRSEMNVSTLELGDSALYLCASNPGQEGHEQYFGPGTRLTVT.

This clone has only a few counts. CDR3 DNA sequence: TGTGCCAGCTCACCACCGGACAGGCCGAACACTGAAGCTTTCTTT. It yields the protein CASSPPDRPNTEAFF. V gene TRBV18 combines with J gene TRBJ1-1; TRBD1 agrees at 7 bases. Trimming at V came to 0 bases and at J to 1 base, leaving 2 bases not matched to a gene. The CDR3 length is 15 residues. Germline loops: CDR1 KGHSH, CDR2 LQKENI.

The chain uses TRBV3-1 (or the pseudogene TRBV3-2) and TRBJ2-1, with 10 bases matching TRBD2. V was pared by 2 bases and J by 7 bases, with 5 bases of the junction left unmatched. The CDR3 consists of 15 residues. Germline CDR1 LGHDT, CDR2 YNNKEL (reference sequence). The CDR3 region is CASSQLAGVSNEQFF. Here the CDR3 DNA reads TGTGCCAGCAGCCAACTAGCGGGGGTCTCAAATGAGCAGTTCTTC.

The V gene is TRBV18, the J gene TRBJ1-3, with unresolved D. The CDR3 spans 12 residues. Trimming left V 3 bases short and J 3 bases short, with 3 bases between. From germline, CDR1 is KGHSH and CDR2 LQKENI. In DNA form, the CDR3 reads TGTGCCAGCTCACCTAGTGGAAACACCATATATTTT. Protein: CASSPSGNTIYF.

This chain connects TRBV2 to TRBJ1-6, with 8 bases that match TRBD1. V dropped 7 bases and J dropped 4; count of bases not matched to a gene: 6. CDR1 SNHLY and CDR2 FYNNEI come from the germline V gene. The CDR3 is 15 residues long. CDR3 DNA: TGTGCCAGCACCCCGGGACAGGTTTATAATTCACCCCTCCACTTT. Amino acid sequence: CASTPGQVYNSPLHF.

This rearrangement joins TRBV5-6 to TRBJ2-2; 8 nucleotides align to TRBD2. The CDR3 spans 16 residues. Looked up from germline, CDR1 is SGHDT and CDR2 is YYEEEE. V lost 3 bases to trimming and J lost 4 bases; unmatched junction nucleotides: 8. CDR3 in DNA: TGTGCCAGCAGCTCCCCGGGCGGGGGGCCCACCGGGGAGCTGTTTTTT. Translated, it gives CASSSPGGGPTGELFF.

J is TRBJ2-5 and V is TRBV29-1; 8 bases agree with TRBD1. J gave up 5 bases and V 1 base, and 24 bases lay outside the gene matches. The CDR3 is made up of 20 amino acids. The germline V gene has CDR1 SQVTM and CDR2 ANQGSEA. In DNA form, the CDR3 reads TGCAGCGTTGAAGGTATATGGGACAGGCCACCCACGTTGGGAAAGGAGACCCAGTACTTC. It specifies CSVEGIWDRPPTLGKETQYF.

The chain uses TRBV19 and TRBJ1-5; TRBD1 might be the D (5 bases). Trimming removed 7 bases at V and 4 bases at J, with 11 bases between. The CDR3 covers 13 residues. The germline CDR1 and CDR2 sequences are LNHDA and SQIVND (reference sequence). Written as DNA, the CDR3 is TGTGCCAGTAAGGAAAGGGGTAATCAGCCCCAGCATTTT. It encodes CASKERGNQPQHF.

The chain is built from TRBV30 and TRBJ2-7, with D perhaps matching TRBD1 (5 bases). This CDR3 has 13 amino acids. Germline loops: CDR1 GTSNPN, CDR2 SVGIG (reference sequence). V lost 0 bases, J lost 0 bases, and 6 bases lay in between. CDR3 protein: CAWSVQGSYEQYF. The CDR3, as DNA: TGTGCCTGGAGTGTCCAGGGCTCCTACGAGCAGTACTTC.